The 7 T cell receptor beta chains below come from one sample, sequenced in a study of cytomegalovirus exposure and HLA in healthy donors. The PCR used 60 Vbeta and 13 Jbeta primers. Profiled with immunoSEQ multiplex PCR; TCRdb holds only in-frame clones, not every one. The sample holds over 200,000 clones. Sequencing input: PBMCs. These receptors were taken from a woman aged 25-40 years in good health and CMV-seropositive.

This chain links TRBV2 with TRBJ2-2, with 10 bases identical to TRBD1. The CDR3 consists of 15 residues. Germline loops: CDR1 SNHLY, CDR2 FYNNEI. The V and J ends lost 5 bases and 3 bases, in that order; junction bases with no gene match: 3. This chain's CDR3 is CASSRTGGDTGELFF. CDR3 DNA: TGTGCCAGCAGTCGGACAGGGGGGGACACCGGGGAGCTGTTTTTT.

In DNA form, the CDR3 reads TGCGCCAGCAGTGCGAGCTCCTACAATGAGCAGTTCTTC. Encoded protein: CASSASSYNEQFF. V usage is TRBV10-1 and J usage is TRBJ2-1; D uncertain. The germline gives CDR1 WNHNN, CDR2 SYGVQD (reference sequence). V lost 4 bases, J lost 0 bases, and 4 bases lay in between. CDR3 length: 13 amino acids.

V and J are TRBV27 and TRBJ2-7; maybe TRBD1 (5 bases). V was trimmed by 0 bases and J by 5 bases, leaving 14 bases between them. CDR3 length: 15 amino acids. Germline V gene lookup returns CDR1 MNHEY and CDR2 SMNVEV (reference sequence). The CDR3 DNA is TGTGCCAGCAGTTTATCAGGCTCGATCAGGGACGAGCAGTACTTC. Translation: CASSLSGSIRDEQYF.

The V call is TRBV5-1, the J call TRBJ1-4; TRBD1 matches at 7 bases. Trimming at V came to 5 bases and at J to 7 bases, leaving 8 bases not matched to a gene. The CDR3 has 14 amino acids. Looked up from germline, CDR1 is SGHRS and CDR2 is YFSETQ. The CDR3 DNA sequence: TGCGCCAGCAGACCTGACAGGGATGGTGAAAAACTGTTTTTT. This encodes CASRPDRDGEKLFF.

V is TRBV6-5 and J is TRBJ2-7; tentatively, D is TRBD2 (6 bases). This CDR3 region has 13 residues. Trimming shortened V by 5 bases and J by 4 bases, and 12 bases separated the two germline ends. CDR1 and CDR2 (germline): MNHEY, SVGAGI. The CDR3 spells CASSPGLHYEQYF. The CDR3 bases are TGTGCCAGCAGTCCGGGACTCCATTACGAGCAGTACTTC.

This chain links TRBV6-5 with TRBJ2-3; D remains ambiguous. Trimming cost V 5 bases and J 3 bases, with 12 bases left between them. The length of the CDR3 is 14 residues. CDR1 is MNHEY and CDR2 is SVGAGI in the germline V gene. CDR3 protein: CASSETWVTDTQYF. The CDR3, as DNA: TGTGCCAGCAGTGAGACTTGGGTGACAGATACGCAGTATTTT.

The CDR3 sequence is CASSVGLADYNEQFF. Here the CDR3 DNA reads TGCGCCAGCAGCGTGGGACTAGCGGACTACAATGAGCAGTTCTTC. The chain has TRBV5-1 and TRBJ2-1; 11 bases agree with TRBD2. The V and J ends lost 4 bases and 3 bases, in that order; junction bases with no gene match: 3. The CDR3 is made up of 15 amino acids. Germline V gene sequence: CDR1 SGHRS, CDR2 YFSETQ.